The subject of this entry is one T cell receptor (beta chain). Other nucleotide sequences in the sample specify the same CDR3. Germline V gene data show CDR1 as KGHSH and CDR2 as LQKENI. The CDR3 has 13 residues. Trimming cost V 3 bases and J 6 bases; bases outside gene matches: 0. Authors' methods: Estimation of nucleated cell counts relied on the amplification of reference gene primers. The table came from immunoSEQ multiplex PCR; TCRdb's copy has only in-frame clones and leaves some out. The D gene and trimming were derived from the DNA, and the V and J assignments and clone size from that table. The data contain 120,000 to 150,000 clones, around 84% of them singletons. The source of the sample is a study of blood T cell repertoires in COVID-19. Study context: Acute and convalescent COVID-19 specimens originated in the United States, Italy and Spain. PBMCs, B-cell-depleted T cells, or T cells provided the cDNA or gDNA that made up the material.

Material: peripheral blood. The gene calls are TRBV18 and TRBJ2-7, with 12 positions matching TRBD2. This clonotype was obtained from a human donor with acute or convalescent COVID-19. The donor label of this sample is uncertain. CDR3 sequence reads: CASSPGLAGEQYV. In DNA form, the CDR3 reads TGTGCCAGCTCACCGGGACTAGCGGGCGAGCAGTACGTC.